This T cell receptor beta chain stems from a study of CD8+ T cells in alopecia areata. At the level of the study: Twice daily, treated patients received 5 to 10 mg of oral tofacitinib.

Regarding this clone: The antigen is undetermined.

Study results and caveats: Administration of tofacitinib significantly diminished scalp clonality and expanded CD8+ clones within the top 100.

Once RNA had been extracted, it was reverse transcribed into cDNA to act as the sequencing template. The protocol was immunoSEQ multiplex PCR, while the TCRdb copy is restricted to in-frame clones and leaves out a portion. The sample lists 85,000 to 110,000 clones; more than 75% were seen once. Sample treatment: oral pan-JAK inhibitor, 5-10 mg twice daily. This CDR3 spans 11 amino acids. Trimming stripped 8 bases from V and 7 bases from J, with 12 bases between. Germline V lookup: CDR1 MGHDK, CDR2 SYGVNS. Material: CD8+ T cells sorted from blood, obtained around week 30, from a patient treated with tofacitinib. The clonotype comes from a human donor with alopecia areata. V and J are TRBV25-1 and TRBJ2-7; D gene uncertain. The CDR3 DNA reads as TGTGCCAGCGCCTCCGGGCGGGAGCAGTACTTC. Translating gives CASASGREQYF.